The following is a TCR beta chain sequence with its context. The target antigen is unknown. This specimen comes from a study of shared clonotypes between healthy human individuals. TCRdb keeps only in-frame clones here, not all; method: immunoSEQ multiplex PCR. Here the sample spans 2 million or so clones, about 95% being singletons. The J segment lost 7 bases and the V segment lost 6 bases, leaving 5 bases of the junction unmatched. Per germline, CDR1 SNHLY and CDR2 FYNNEI. The CDR3 totals 13 residues. Study outcomes and limitations: Rarefaction demonstrated incomplete sorted-subset sequencing despite large depth.

The chain employs TRBV2 and TRBJ2-3, with TRBD2 identical over 9 bases. The sequenced sample consisted of naive CD4+ T cells sorted from blood. Subset noted: CD45RA+ positively selected. The sequence derives from a man aged 18-30 years in good health. CDR3 sequence reads: CASRTRGGYTQYF. The CDR3 DNA sequence: TGTGCCAGCAGAACGCGGGGGGGCTATACGCAGTATTTT.